Included here is one TCR beta chain sequence, with context. The data belong to a study of blood T cell repertoires in COVID-19. Participants were aged about 18 to 100 years from 20 to 30 US areas. Participants were placed into cohorts based on the clinical history they reported. Original analysis: For nucleated cells, counts were estimated from reference gene primer amplification. The method was immunoSEQ multiplex PCR; TCRdb's version includes in-frame clones alone and lacks a portion of them. For V, J and clone size, that table is used; D and trimming come from the DNA. The data contain roughly 260,000 clones, around 90% of them singletons. The V end was cut by 5 bases, the J end by 0 bases, with 12 bases between. Germline values: CDR1 SGHNT, CDR2 YYREEE (reference sequence). The CDR3 is 15 amino acids.

Sequenced sample: PBMCs or T cells enriched from blood (not recorded which). This sequence joins TRBV5-4 and TRBJ1-5, with no clear D. This receptor was obtained from a human donor in a cohort exposed to, infected with or recovered from COVID-19 (not recorded which). The donor label of this sample is uncertain. DNA for the CDR3: TGTGCCAGCAGTCCAGGCACCAATAGCAATCAGCCCCAGCATTTT. It translates to CASSPGTNSNQPQHF.